This TCR beta chain derives from a study of T cells in Graves' hyperthyroidism and ophthalmopathy. Overall study: Before treatment of any kind, peripheral blood was taken at initial diagnosis.

Findings and caveats of the study: Blood also held most thyroid clonotypes expanded beyond 0.001.

Researchers took RNA transcripts and amplified the TCR beta CDR3 regions from them. The HTBI primer set was used in a first-round RT-PCR of the TCR CDR3. TCRdb re-derived calls from the multiplex PCR reads in MiXCR, one entry per CDR3 protein. The sample includes under 350,000 distinct CDR3 sequences, about 13% seen only once; the top ten take 30% to 40%. This clonotype was observed many times. Its antigen is unknown. Trimming stripped 5 bases from V and 0 bases from J, with 14 bases between. This CDR3 has 16 amino acids. Germline V gene data show CDR1 as MDHEN and CDR2 as SYDVKM. In making diagnoses, clinical symptoms, serum thyroxine and TRAb, thyroid ultrasound and orbital computed tomography were all used.

Sequencing was performed on blood. The sequence derives from a woman between 35 and 50 years old with Graves' ophthalmopathy. The chain links TRBV28 to TRBJ2-4; possibly TRBD2 for D (7 bases). CDR3 protein: CASSPHGGRAKNIQYF. DNA of the CDR3: TGTGCCAGCAGTCCACACGGGGGGCGAGCCAAAAACATTCAGTACTTC.